The 12 T cell receptor beta chains below were found in one sample sequenced in a study of human T cells and chemical hapten exposure (dated by TCRdb to about 2021). Per the publication, the time point label means: patch test 1, 2 weeks after DPC sensitization. The meaning of the sample's treatment or condition label: therapeutic diphenylcyclopropenone sensitization with weekly scalp DPC. The library was prepared using RACE. Sequencing took place on a NextSeq 500. The raw public reads went through TCRdb reprocessing: fastp at Q25, MiXCR clone calling, in-frame beta chains kept. Every entry covers one CDR3 protein and lists the most common genes and DNA from its rows. Here the sample has 65,000 to 95,000 distinct CDR3 sequences; roughly 12% occur a single time. The ten largest clones capture under 4% of the sample. The sequencing used whole blood, collected in connection with sensitization to the hapten diphenylcyclopropenone (DPC). Source of these receptors: a woman in her sixties with alopecia areata. Some clones in this sample may be carry-over from other donors' samples.

This clonotype has more than one count but fewer than ten. The chain has TRBV2 and TRBJ1-1; D ambiguous. The CDR3 sequence is 10 residues long. The germline V gene encodes CDR1 SNHLY and CDR2 FYNNEI. The V end was cut by 5 bases, the J end by 11 bases, with 9 bases between. CDR3 loop: CASSLELAFF. As DNA, the CDR3 is TGTGCCAGCAGTTTGGAACTTGCTTTCTTT.

This chain joins TRBV6-5 and TRBJ2-3; TRBD2 matches at 12 bases. From germline, CDR1 is MNHEY and CDR2 SVGAGI. The junction had 15 bases not matched to a gene; V was cut back by 5 bases and J by 9 bases. This CDR3 has 17 amino acids. Written as DNA, the CDR3 is TGTGCCAGCAGTCCCCTGCGGTCTAGCGGGGGGGCACAGACGCAGTATTTT. Translated: CASSPLRSSGGAQTQYF.

This chain uses TRBV5-4 with TRBJ1-2; no definite D call. There are 15 residues in the CDR3. Germline loops: CDR1 SGHNT, CDR2 YYREEE (reference sequence). V lost 4 bases and J 4 bases, leaving 17 bases between the germline ends. DNA of the CDR3: TGTGCCAGCAGCGATGGCAGCCGGGAACGCTATGGCTACACCTTC. Amino acids: CASSDGSRERYGYTF.

This clonotype occurred a few times. CDR3 sequence (DNA): TGTGCCAGCAGCTCGTCTAGCGGGGGAGGCACAGATACGCAGTATTTT. This sequence encodes CASSSSSGGGTDTQYF. V and J are TRBV7-3 and TRBJ2-3; 10 bases fit TRBD2. The length of the CDR3 is 16 residues. Germline CDR1 is SGHTA and CDR2 is FQGTGA. The trim removed 4 bases at V and 1 base at J, leaving 5 bases unmatched.

The chain combines TRBV9 with TRBJ2-7; D is perhaps TRBD1 (6 bases). Trimming pared 1 base from V and 1 base from J, leaving 9 bases between. This CDR3 spans 14 amino acids. CDR1 and CDR2 from the germline V gene are SGDLS and YYNGEE. The CDR3 DNA sequence: TGTGCCAGCAGCGTAAGAGACAGGTCCTACGAGCAGTACTTC. This gives the protein CASSVRDRSYEQYF.

This clonotype was counted between two and nine times. The chain couples TRBV29-1 to TRBJ1-2; weak D call: TRBD1 (6 bases). CDR1 and CDR2 (germline): SQVTM, ANQGSEA. CDR3 length equals 13 residues. Deletions cut 3 bases from V and 2 bases from J, with 10 bases between. The CDR3 spells CSVDQGLNYGYTF. The DNA for the CDR3 is TGCAGCGTTGATCAGGGGCTAAACTATGGCTACACCTTC.

This clonotype was detected ten times or more. The chain has TRBV7-2 and TRBJ1-1, with 10 bases identical to TRBD1. Germline V gene data show CDR1 as SGHTA and CDR2 as FQGNSA. J gave up 5 bases and V 5 bases, and 5 bases lay outside the gene matches. This CDR3 comprises 14 residues. The CDR3 loop is CASSPWDRGTEAFF. CDR3 in DNA: TGTGCCAGCAGCCCGTGGGACAGGGGAACTGAAGCTTTCTTT. The whole variable domain, filled in from reference TRBV7-2 and TRBJ1-1, reads GAGVSQSPSNKVTEKGKDVELRCDPISGHTALYWYRQSLGQGLEFLIYFQGNSAPDKSGLPSDRFSAERTGGSVSTLTIQRTQQEDSAVYLCASSPWDRGTEAFFGQGTRLTVV.

The chain links TRBV4-2 to TRBJ1-2; D is unclear. Trimming stripped 0 bases from V and 5 bases from J, with 13 bases between. CDR1 and CDR2 (germline): LGHNA, YNFKEQ. The CDR3 consists of 15 residues. CDR3 amino acids: CASSQDFGRAYGYTF. The DNA of the CDR3 is TGTGCCAGCAGCCAAGATTTCGGTCGGGCGTATGGCTACACCTTC.

The chain recombines TRBV7-2 with TRBJ1-2; 8 bases line up with TRBD1. The CDR3 is 14 residues long. After removal of 5 bases from V and 3 bases from J, the junction contained 5 bases not matched to a gene. CDR1 SGHTA and CDR2 FQGNSA come from the germline V gene. The CDR3 sequence: CASSATGVDYGYTF. The CDR3 DNA follows: TGTGCCAGCAGCGCGACAGGGGTCGACTATGGCTACACCTTC.

This clonotype was recorded a few times. The chain links TRBV5-1 to TRBJ1-3; D is possibly TRBD1 (5 bases). The V gene's germline CDR1 is SGHRS and CDR2 YFSETQ. Trimming stripped 4 bases from V and 3 bases from J, with 17 bases between. The CDR3 length is 16 residues. Here the CDR3 DNA reads TGCGCCAGCAGCACCCAGGTGGGGGATGTTGGAAACACCATATATTTT. It translates to CASSTQVGDVGNTIYF.

This chain links TRBV28 with TRBJ2-3; TRBD1 is a possible D gene (6 bases). This CDR3 is 16 amino acids long. V dropped 8 bases and J dropped 5 bases, with 23 bases sitting between them. Germline V CDR1 and CDR2: MDHEN, SYDVKM. Here the CDR3 reads CASPDRNQPAGDTQYF. The CDR3 DNA reads as TGTGCCAGCCCCGACAGGAACCAACCTGCGGGAGATACGCAGTATTTT. Combining the CDR3 with reference TRBV28 and TRBJ2-3 gives the whole variable domain DVKVTQSSRYLVKRTGEKVFLECVQDMDHENMFWYRQDPGLGLRLIYFSYDVKMKEKGDIPEGYSVSREKKERFSLILESASTNQTSMYLCASPDRNQPAGDTQYFGPGTRLTVL.

This clonotype was counted only a few times. The CDR3 DNA follows: TGTGCCAGCAGGAAGGGGTCCAGCACAGATACGCAGTATTTT. Its protein product is CASRKGSSTDTQYF. J is TRBJ2-3 and V is TRBV9; TRBD1 is a possible D gene (5 bases). CDR3 size: 14 residues. The V gene's germline CDR1 is SGDLS and CDR2 YYNGEE. V was trimmed by 5 bases and J by 0 bases, leaving 10 bases between them.